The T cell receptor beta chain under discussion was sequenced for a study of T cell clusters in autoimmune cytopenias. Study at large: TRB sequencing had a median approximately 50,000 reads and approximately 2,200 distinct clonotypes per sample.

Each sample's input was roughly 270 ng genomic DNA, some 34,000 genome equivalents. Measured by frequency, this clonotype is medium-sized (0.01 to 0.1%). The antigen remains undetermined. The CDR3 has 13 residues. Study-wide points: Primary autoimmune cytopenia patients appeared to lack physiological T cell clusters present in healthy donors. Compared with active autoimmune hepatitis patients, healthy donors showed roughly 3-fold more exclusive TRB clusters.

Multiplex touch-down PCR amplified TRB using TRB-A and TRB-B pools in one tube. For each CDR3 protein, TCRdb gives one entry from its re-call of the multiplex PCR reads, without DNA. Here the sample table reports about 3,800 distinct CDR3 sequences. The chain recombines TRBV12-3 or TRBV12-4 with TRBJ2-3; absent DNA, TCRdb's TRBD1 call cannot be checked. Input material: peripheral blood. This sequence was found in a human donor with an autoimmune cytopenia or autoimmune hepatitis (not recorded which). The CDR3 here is CASSYGGTDTQYF.